These 8 T cell receptor beta chains originate from one sample sequenced in a study of OX40 agonist ivuxolimab in advanced cancers. Profiling relied on immunoSEQ multiplex PCR, and the TCRdb table lists in-frame clones only, not all of them. The sample shows 45,000 to 65,000 clones, roughly 80% of them seen only once. Sequencing used CD4+ or CD8+ T cells sorted from blood, obtained in a trial of the OX40 agonist ivuxolimab. The receptors were gathered from an adult with an advanced solid tumor such as melanoma, head and neck, liver or kidney cancer.

The CDR3 DNA sequence: TGTGCCAGCGTGCGGACAGATCGTGGCTACGAGCAGTACTTC. It is translated as CASVRTDRGYEQYF. The chain has TRBV28 and TRBJ2-7; weak D call: TRBD1 (6 bases). CDR1 and CDR2 (germline): MDHEN, SYDVKM. Trimming removed 8 bases at V and 3 bases at J, with 17 bases between. This CDR3 region has 14 residues.

This chain connects TRBV7-2 to TRBJ2-5; D is undetermined. The CDR3 has 14 residues. Germline CDR1 reads SGHTA; CDR2 reads FQGNSA. V shed 1 base and J shed 5 bases, with 11 bases lying between them. CDR3 in amino acids: CASSLGSERETQYF. The CDR3 region has the DNA TGTGCCAGCAGCTTAGGGTCTGAGCGTGAGACCCAGTACTTC.

The CDR3 nucleotides read TGTGCCAGCAGCCTGGGAGCACCGTCCTACAATGAGCAGTTCTTC. It translates to CASSLGAPSYNEQFF. V and J are TRBV5-4 and TRBJ2-1; D is possibly TRBD2 (5 bases). Trimming cost V 4 bases and J 1 base, with 12 bases left between them. The V gene's germline CDR1 is SGHNT and CDR2 YYREEE (reference sequence). The CDR3 covers 15 residues.

V usage is TRBV7-9 and J usage is TRBJ1-1; tentatively, D is TRBD1 (6 bases). V was pared by 5 bases and J by 4 bases, with 11 bases between. Per germline, CDR1 SEHNR and CDR2 FQNEAQ (reference sequence). There are 13 residues in the CDR3. In nucleotides, the CDR3 is TGTGCCAGCAGCAAACAGGGTCTCACTGAAGCTTTCTTT. Its protein is CASSKQGLTEAFF.

The genes are TRBV2 and TRBJ1-2; D gene unclear. Germline CDR1 SNHLY, CDR2 FYNNEI. The CDR3 sequence is 15 residues long. V lost 0 bases and J 5 bases, leaving 13 bases between the germline ends. CDR3 sequence reads: CASSEASSFSYGYTF. The CDR3 DNA sequence: TGTGCCAGCAGTGAAGCGTCGAGTTTCTCTTATGGCTACACCTTC.

As to this clone: This sample also contains other DNA sequences that code for the same CDR3. V usage is TRBV29-1 and J usage is TRBJ1-1; TRBD1 matches at 7 bases. The CDR3 loop spans 12 amino acids. The germline V gene has CDR1 SQVTM and CDR2 ANQGSEA. V dropped 5 bases and J dropped 14; count of bases not matched to a gene: 14. CDR3 bases: TGCAGCGTTCCCGGGACAGTAGTAGGAGCCTTCTTT. Amino acids: CSVPGTVVGAFF.

The chain employs TRBV7-9 and TRBJ1-5; D gene unclear. Germline CDR1 reads SEHNR; CDR2 reads FQNEAQ (reference sequence). This CDR3 spans 12 amino acids. V lost 4 bases, J lost 5 bases, and 6 bases lay in between. The CDR3 is CASSSAHQPQHF. The DNA for the CDR3 is TGTGCCAGCAGCTCGGCCCATCAGCCCCAGCATTTT.

V usage is TRBV4-3 and J usage is TRBJ2-1, with D maybe TRBD1 (5 bases). Looked up from germline, CDR1 is LGHNA and CDR2 is YSLEER. V was clipped by 1 base and J by 4 bases, with 14 bases between them. The CDR3 runs 16 residues. CDR3 protein: CASSQAPGNRYNEQFF. CDR3 in DNA: TGCGCCAGCAGCCAAGCTCCAGGGAATCGATACAATGAGCAGTTCTTC.